The clone carrying this TCR beta chain was counted many times. As yet, its antigen is unknown. This sample was included in a study of T cells after yellow fever vaccination. Study context: Fractions of limited cellularity were prepared by means of SMART-Seq v4 Ultra Low Input.

Findings and limits, study-wide: Repertoires obtained by FACS sorting could include abundant clonotypes that entered as contaminants from the bulk population.

TCRdb itself ran the 5' RACE reads through MiXCR, one entry per CDR3 protein. The sample consists of around 180,000 distinct CDR3 sequences, about 6.2% of them appearing once. CDR3 length: 10 residues. The germline V gene encodes CDR1 LGHNA and CDR2 YSLEER. Trimming pared 10 bases from V and 1 base from J, leaving 4 bases between. The TCR comes from a man aged 18 to 29 who received the YFV17D yellow fever vaccine. The chain employs TRBV4-3 and TRBJ1-1; D gene uncertain. The sequencing used CD4+ T cells sorted from PBMCs, collected on the day of the first yellow fever vaccination. CDR3 region: CATWNTEAFF. For the CDR3, the DNA is TGCGCCACATGGAACACTGAAGCTTTCTTT.